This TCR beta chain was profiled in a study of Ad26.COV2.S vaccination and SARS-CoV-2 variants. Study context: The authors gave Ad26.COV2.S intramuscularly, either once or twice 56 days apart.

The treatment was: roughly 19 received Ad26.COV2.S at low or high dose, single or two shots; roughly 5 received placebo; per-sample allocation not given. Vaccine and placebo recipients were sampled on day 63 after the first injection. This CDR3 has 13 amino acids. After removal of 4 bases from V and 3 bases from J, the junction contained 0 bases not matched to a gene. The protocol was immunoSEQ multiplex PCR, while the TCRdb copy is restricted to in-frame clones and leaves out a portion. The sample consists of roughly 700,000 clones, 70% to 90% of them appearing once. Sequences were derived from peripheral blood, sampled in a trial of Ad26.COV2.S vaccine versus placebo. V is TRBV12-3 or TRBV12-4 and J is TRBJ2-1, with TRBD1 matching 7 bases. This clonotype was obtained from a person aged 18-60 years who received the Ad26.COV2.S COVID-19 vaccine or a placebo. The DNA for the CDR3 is TGTGCCAGCAGTTGGGACAGCTACAATGAGCAGTTCTTC. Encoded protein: CASSWDSYNEQFF.